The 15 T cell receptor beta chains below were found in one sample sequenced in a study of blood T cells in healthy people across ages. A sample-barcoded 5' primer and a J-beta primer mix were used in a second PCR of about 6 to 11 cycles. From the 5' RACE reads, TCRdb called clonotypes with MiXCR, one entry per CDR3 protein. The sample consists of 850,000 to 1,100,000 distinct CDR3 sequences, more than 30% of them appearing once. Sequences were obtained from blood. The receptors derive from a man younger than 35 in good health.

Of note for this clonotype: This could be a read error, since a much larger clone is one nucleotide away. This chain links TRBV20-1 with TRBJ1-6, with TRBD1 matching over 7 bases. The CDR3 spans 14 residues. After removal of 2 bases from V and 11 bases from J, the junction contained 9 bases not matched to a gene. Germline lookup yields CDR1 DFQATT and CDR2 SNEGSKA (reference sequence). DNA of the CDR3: TGCAGTGCTAGATTCCCCGGGACAGATGCACCCCTCCACTTT. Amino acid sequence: CSARFPGTDAPLHF.

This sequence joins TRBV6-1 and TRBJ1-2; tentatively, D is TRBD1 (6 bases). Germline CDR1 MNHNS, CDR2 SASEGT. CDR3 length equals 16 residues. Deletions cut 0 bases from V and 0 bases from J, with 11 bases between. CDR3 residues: CASSEAGTPTNYGYTF. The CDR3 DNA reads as TGTGCCAGCAGTGAAGCAGGGACACCTACTAACTATGGCTACACCTTC.

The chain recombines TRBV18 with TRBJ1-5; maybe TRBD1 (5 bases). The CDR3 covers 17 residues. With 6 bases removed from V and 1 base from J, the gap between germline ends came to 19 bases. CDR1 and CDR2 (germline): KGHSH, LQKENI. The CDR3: CASSSGAYLASNQPQHF. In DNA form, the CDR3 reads TGTGCCAGCTCCAGCGGGGCATACCTCGCGAGCAATCAGCCCCAGCATTTT.

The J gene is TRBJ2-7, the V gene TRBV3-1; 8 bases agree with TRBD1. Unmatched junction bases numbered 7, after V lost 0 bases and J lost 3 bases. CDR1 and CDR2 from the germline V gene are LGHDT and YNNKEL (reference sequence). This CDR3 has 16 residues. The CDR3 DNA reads TGTGCCAGCAGCCAAGATCCCAGCAGGGGGCTCTACGAGCAGTACTTC. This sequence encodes CASSQDPSRGLYEQYF.

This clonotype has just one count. The CDR3 DNA reads as TGCGCCAGCAACCAGAACGACTACGAGCAGTACTTC. This translates into CASNQNDYEQYF. The gene calls are TRBV5-1 and TRBJ2-4; D is unresolved. Gene TRBJ2-7 matches the end of the DNA better, so the J call may be wrong. From germline, CDR1 is SGHRS and CDR2 YFSETQ. The CDR3 consists of 12 residues.

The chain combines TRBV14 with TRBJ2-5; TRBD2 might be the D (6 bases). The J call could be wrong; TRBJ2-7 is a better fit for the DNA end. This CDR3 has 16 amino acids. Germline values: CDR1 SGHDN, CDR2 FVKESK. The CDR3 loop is CASSLGGAEFIHEQYF. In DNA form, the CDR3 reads TGTGCCAGCAGCCTCGGAGGGGCAGAATTTATTCACGAGCAGTACTTC.

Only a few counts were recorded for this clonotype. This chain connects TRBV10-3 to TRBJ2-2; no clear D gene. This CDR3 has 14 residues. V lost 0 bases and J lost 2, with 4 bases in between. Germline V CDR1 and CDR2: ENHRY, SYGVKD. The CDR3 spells CAISESGNTGELFF. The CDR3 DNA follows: TGTGCCATCAGTGAGTCGGGAAACACCGGGGAGCTGTTTTTT.

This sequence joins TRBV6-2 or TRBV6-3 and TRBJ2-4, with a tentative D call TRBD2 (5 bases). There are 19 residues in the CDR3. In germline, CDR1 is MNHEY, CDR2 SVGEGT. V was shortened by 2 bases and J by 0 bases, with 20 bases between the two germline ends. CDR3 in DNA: TGTGCCAGCAGTTACGACAAGAGGAACGGACTTCTAGCCAAAAACATTCAGTACTTC. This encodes CASSYDKRNGLLAKNIQYF.

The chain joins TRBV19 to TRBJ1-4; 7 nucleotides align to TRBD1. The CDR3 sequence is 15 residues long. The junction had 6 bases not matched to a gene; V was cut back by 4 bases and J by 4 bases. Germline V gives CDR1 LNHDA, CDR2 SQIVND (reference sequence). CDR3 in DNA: TGTGCCAGTAGTACCCGGACAGGCGGTAATGAAAAACTGTTTTTT. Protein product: CASSTRTGGNEKLFF.

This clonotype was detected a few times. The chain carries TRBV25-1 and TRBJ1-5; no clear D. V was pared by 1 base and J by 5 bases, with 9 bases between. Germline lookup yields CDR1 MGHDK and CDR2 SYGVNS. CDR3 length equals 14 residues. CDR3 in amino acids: CASSEWGFYQPQHF. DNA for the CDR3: TGTGCCAGCAGTGAATGGGGATTCTATCAGCCCCAGCATTTT.

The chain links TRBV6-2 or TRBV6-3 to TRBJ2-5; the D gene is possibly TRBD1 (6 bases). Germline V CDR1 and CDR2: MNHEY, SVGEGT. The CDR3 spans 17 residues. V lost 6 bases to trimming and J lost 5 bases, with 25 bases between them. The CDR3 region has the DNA TGTGCCAGCAGATCCATAAAGTCAGGGGTCCGACGCGAGACCCAGTACTTC. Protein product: CASRSIKSGVRRETQYF.

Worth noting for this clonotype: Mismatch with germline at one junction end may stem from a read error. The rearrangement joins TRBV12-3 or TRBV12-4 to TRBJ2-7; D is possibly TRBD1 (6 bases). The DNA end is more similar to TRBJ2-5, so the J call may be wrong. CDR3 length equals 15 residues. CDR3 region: CAGSLGGRGKETQYF. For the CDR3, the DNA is TGTGCCGGCAGTTTAGGCGGCAGGGGTAAAGAGACCCAGTACTTC.

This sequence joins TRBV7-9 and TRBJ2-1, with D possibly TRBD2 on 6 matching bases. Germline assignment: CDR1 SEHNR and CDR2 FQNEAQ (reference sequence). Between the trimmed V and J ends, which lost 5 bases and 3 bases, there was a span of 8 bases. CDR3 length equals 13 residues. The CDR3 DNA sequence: TGTGCCAGCAGCATGGGGGGCTACAATGAGCAGTTCTTC. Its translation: CASSMGGYNEQFF.

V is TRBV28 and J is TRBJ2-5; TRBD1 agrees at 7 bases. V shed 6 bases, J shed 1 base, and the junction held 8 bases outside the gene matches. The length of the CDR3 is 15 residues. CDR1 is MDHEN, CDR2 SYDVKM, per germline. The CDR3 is CASRQQGIVQETQYF. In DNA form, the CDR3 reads TGTGCCAGCAGACAACAGGGGATAGTCCAAGAGACCCAGTACTTC.

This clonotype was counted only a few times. In nucleotides, the CDR3 is TGTGCCACCAGTGAGACTAGCGGGGCAACAGATACGCAGTATTTT. Its translation: CATSETSGATDTQYF. This chain uses TRBV24-1 with TRBJ2-3; 11 bases are shared with TRBD2. The germline V gene encodes CDR1 KGHDR and CDR2 SFDVKD. This CDR3 region has 15 residues. V shed 4 bases, J shed 3 bases, and the junction held 2 bases outside the gene matches.